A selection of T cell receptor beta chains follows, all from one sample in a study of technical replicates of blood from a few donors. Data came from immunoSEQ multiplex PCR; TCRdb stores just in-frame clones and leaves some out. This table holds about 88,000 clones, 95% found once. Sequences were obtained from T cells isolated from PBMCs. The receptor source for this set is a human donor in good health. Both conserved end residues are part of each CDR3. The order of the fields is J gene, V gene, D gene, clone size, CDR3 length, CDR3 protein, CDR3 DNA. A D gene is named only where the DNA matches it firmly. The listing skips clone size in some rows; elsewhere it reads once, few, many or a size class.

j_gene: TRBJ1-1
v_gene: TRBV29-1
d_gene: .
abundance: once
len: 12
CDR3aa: CSVDFEGTEAFF
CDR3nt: TGCAGCGTTGATTTTGAGGGCACTGAAGCTTTCTTT

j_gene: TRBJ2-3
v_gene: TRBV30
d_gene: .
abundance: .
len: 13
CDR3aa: CACASFSTDTQYF
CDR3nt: TGTGCCTGTGCTAGCTTTAGCACAGATACGCAGTATTTT

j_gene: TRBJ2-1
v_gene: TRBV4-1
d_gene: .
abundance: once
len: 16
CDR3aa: CASSQDGGDSYNEQFF
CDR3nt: TGCGCCAGCAGCCAAGATGGAGGGGACTCCTACAATGAGCAGTTCTTC

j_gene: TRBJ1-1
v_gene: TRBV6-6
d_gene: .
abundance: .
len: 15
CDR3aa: CASSYSQDSNTEAFF
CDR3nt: TGTGCCAGCAGTTACTCTCAGGACAGCAACACTGAAGCTTTCTTT

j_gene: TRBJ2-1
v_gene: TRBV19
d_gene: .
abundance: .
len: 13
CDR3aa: CASSILRLGEQFF
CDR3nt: TGTGCCAGTAGTATACTGAGACTTGGTGAGCAGTTCTTC

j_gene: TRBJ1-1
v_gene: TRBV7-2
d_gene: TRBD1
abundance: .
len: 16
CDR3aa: CASSQDREGKNTEAFF
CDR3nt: TGTGCCAGCAGCCAAGACAGGGAAGGGAAGAACACTGAAGCTTTCTTT

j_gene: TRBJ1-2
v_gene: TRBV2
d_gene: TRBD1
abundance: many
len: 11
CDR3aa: CASRDRVGYTF
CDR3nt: TGTGCCAGCAGGGACAGGGTTGGCTACACCTTC

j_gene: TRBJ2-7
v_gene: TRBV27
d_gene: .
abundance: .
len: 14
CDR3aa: CASSFPDRTYEQYF
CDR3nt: TGTGCCAGCAGTTTCCCGGACAGAACCTACGAGCAGTACTTC

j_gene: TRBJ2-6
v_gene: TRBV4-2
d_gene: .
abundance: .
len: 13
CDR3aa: CASSRLGANVLTF
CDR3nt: TGTGCCAGCAGCCGACTTGGGGCCAACGTCCTGACTTTC

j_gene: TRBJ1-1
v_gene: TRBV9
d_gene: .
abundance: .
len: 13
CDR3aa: CASSAYGNTEAFF
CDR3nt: TGTGCCAGCAGCGCTTACGGGAACACTGAAGCTTTCTTT

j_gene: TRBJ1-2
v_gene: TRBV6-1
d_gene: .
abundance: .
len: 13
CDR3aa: CASRTDRGYGYTF
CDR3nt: TGTGCCAGCAGAACAGACAGAGGTTATGGCTACACCTTC

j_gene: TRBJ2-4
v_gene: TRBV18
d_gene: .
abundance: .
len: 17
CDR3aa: CASSPPGGNSGQNIQYF
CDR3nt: TGTGCCAGCTCACCACCCGGGGGTAACTCAGGACAAAACATTCAGTACTTC

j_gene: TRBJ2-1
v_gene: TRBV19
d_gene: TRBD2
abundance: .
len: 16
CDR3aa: CASTPGWGGRVNEQFF
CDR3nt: TGTGCCAGTACCCCGGGGTGGGGCGGGAGGGTTAATGAGCAGTTCTTC

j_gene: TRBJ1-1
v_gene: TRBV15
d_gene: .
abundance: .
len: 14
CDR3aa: CATSRDSGNTEAFF
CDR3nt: TGTGCCACCAGCAGAGATTCAGGGAACACTGAAGCTTTCTTT

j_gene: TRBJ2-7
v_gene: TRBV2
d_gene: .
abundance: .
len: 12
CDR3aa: CASRSDPYEQYF
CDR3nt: TGTGCCAGCAGGTCAGATCCCTACGAGCAGTACTTC

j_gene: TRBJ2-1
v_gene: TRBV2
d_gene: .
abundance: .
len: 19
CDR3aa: CASSEALGLQGLNYNEQFF
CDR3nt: TGTGCCAGCAGTGAAGCGCTCGGGCTACAGGGCCTGAACTACAATGAGCAGTTCTTC

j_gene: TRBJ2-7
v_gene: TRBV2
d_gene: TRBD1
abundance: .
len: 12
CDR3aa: CASSEGTVFPYF
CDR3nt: TGTGCCAGCAGTGAGGGGACAGTCTTCCCTTACTTC

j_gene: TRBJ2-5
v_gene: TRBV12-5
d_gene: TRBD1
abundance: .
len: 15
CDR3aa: CASGLGQGARETQYF
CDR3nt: TGTGCTAGTGGTTTGGGCCAGGGGGCCAGGGAGACCCAGTACTTC

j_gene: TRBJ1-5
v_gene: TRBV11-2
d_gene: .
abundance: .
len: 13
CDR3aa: CASSLGQDQPQHF
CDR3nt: TGTGCCAGCAGCTTAGGACAGGATCAGCCCCAGCATTTT

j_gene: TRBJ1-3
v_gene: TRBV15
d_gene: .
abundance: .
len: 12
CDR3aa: CATRLSGNTIYF
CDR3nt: TGTGCCACCAGACTCTCAGGAAACACCATATATTTT

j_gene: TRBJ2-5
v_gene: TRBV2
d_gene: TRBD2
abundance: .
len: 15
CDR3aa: CASRTSGSRWETQYF
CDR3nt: TGTGCCAGCCGGACTAGCGGGAGCAGGTGGGAGACCCAGTACTTC

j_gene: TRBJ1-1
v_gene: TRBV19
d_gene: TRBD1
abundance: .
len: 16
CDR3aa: CASSIGQGTFHTEAFF
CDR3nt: TGTGCCAGTAGTATAGGACAGGGGACTTTTCACACTGAAGCTTTCTTT

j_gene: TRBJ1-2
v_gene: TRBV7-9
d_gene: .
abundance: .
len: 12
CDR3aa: CASNMGHDGYTF
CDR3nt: TGTGCCAGCAATATGGGACATGATGGCTACACCTTC

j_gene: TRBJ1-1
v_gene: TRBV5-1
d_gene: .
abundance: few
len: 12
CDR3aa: CASSLSNTEAFF
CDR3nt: TGCGCCAGCAGCTTGTCTAACACTGAAGCTTTCTTT

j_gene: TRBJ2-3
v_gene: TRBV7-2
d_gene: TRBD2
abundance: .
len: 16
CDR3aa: CASSSRSGRRTDTQYF
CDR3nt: TGTGCCAGCAGCTCTCGTAGCGGGAGAAGGACAGATACGCAGTATTTT

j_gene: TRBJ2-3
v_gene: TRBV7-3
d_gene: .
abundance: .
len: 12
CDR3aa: CASSYFGDTQYF
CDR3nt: TGTGCCAGCAGCTATTTCGGAGATACGCAGTATTTT

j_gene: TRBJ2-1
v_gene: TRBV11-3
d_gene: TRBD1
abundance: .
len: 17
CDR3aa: CASSPGQGAKTYNEQFF
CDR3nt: TGTGCCAGCAGCCCGGGACAGGGGGCGAAGACCTACAATGAGCAGTTCTTC

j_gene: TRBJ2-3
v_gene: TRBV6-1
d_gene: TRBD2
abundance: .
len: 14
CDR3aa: CASSSGISTDTQYF
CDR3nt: TGTGCCAGCAGTAGCGGGATAAGCACAGATACGCAGTATTTT

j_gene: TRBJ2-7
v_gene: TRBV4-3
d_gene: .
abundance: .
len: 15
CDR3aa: CASSQDFGSLYEQYF
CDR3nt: TGCGCCAGCAGCCAAGATTTCGGTAGTCTCTACGAGCAGTACTTC

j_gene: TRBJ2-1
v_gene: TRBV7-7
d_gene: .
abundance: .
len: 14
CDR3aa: CASSSLGENNEQFF
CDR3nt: TGTGCCAGCAGCTCCCTCGGGGAGAACAATGAGCAGTTCTTC

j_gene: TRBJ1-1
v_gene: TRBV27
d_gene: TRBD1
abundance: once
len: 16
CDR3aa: CASSLDRGLMNTEAFF
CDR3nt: TGTGCCAGCAGTCTAGACAGGGGACTCATGAACACTGAAGCTTTCTTT

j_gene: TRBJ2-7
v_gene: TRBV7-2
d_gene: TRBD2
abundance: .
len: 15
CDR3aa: CASSFDLAGGYEQYF
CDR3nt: TGTGCCAGCAGCTTCGACCTAGCGGGAGGGTACGAGCAGTACTTC

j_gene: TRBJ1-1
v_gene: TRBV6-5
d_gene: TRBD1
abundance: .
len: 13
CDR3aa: CASGRDRGTEAFF
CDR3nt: TGTGCCAGCGGCCGGGACAGGGGCACTGAAGCTTTCTTT